This record concerns one T cell receptor (beta chain) sequence. Sequencing used immunoSEQ multiplex PCR; TCRdb keeps in-frame clones, though not all of them. The table has some 150,000 clones, 93% seen once. These data are taken from a study of control samples from healthy donors and cancer patients. V was pared by 4 bases and J by 2 bases, with 3 bases between. The CDR3 runs 12 residues. The germline V gene encodes CDR1 SGHTA and CDR2 FQGNSA. The rearrangement links TRBV7-2 to TRBJ1-3; D gene unclear. Sequenced sample: blood. This clonotype originated in a woman in her sixties or seventies in good health. CDR3 amino acids: CASSSPGNTIYF. CDR3 DNA sequence: TGTGCCAGCAGCTCGCCTGGAAACACCATATATTTT.